The 29 T cell receptor beta chains presented below share a single source sample, sequenced in a study of radiotherapy plus CTLA-4 blockade in lung cancer. Clones were read by immunoSEQ multiplex PCR, and TCRdb kept only the in-frame ones, dropping some. Found here are more than 75,000 clones, 80% to 85% of them singletons; the top ten hold roughly 23%. The material sequenced was peripheral blood, taken from a patient treated with radiotherapy plus ipilimumab. The receptors derive from a human donor with non-small cell lung cancer that progressed on radiotherapy plus ipilimumab.

The rearrangement uses TRBV14 and TRBJ1-4; 7 bases are a match to TRBD1. J lost 2 bases, V lost 1 base, and 7 bases had no gene match. CDR3 size: 17 residues. From germline, CDR1 is SGHDN and CDR2 FVKESK. As DNA, the CDR3 is TGTGCCAGCAGCCAAGCTGAAAGGGGGCTCACTAATGAAAAACTGTTTTTT. Its translation: CASSQAERGLTNEKLFF.

The chain combines TRBV15 with TRBJ2-1; possible D gene TRBD2, 5 bases. The CDR3 length is 14 residues. V lost 5 bases and J lost 4, with 12 bases in between. Germline CDR1 LNHNV, CDR2 YYDKDF (reference sequence). The CDR3 loop is CATSVQRSYNEQFF. CDR3 nucleotide sequence: TGTGCCACCAGCGTCCAGCGGAGTTACAATGAGCAGTTCTTC.

This clone was observed once. This CDR3 is also generated by other DNA sequences in the sample. This chain uses TRBV5-1 with TRBJ2-1; no firm D call. Between the trimmed V and J ends, which lost 0 bases and 6 bases, there was a span of 4 bases. Germline CDR1 and CDR2: SGHRS and YFSETQ. This CDR3 is built from 12 residues. CDR3 residues: CASSLAGNEQFF. DNA of the CDR3: TGCGCCAGCAGCTTGGCCGGCAATGAGCAGTTCTTC.

The chain joins TRBV11-2 to TRBJ2-3; D unresolved. The germline CDR1 and CDR2 sequences are SGHAT and FQNNGV. CDR3 length equals 11 residues. The V and J ends lost 5 bases and 3 bases respectively, with 3 bases between them. For the CDR3, the DNA is TGTGCCAGCAGCCGGACAGATACGCAGTATTTT. This codes for CASSRTDTQYF.

Note on this clone: Within the sample, other DNA sequences also encode this same CDR3. The CDR3 DNA is TGCGCCAGCAGCTTGAATGGACGTACTAGCACAGATACGCAGTATTTT. Translated: CASSLNGRTSTDTQYF. The chain uses TRBV5-1 and TRBJ2-3; D is ambiguous. The ends were cut back, 1 base at V and 0 bases at J, with 12 bases in the middle. From germline, CDR1 is SGHRS and CDR2 YFSETQ. This CDR3 contains 16 residues.

The chain carries TRBV29-1 and TRBJ1-2; no firm D call. This CDR3 has 12 residues. The V end lost 7 bases, the J end lost 2 bases, and 11 bases lay between the germline ends. Germline loops: CDR1 SQVTM, CDR2 ANQGSEA. CDR3 sequence (DNA): TGCAGCGCCTCGCCCACGAACTATGGCTACACCTTC. Its protein is CSASPTNYGYTF.

The V gene is TRBV27, the J gene TRBJ2-3, with TRBD1 as a possible D gene (5 bases). Germline V CDR1 and CDR2: MNHEY, SMNVEV (reference sequence). The CDR3 length is 14 residues. V lost 5 bases and J lost 4, with 13 bases in between. In DNA, the CDR3 is TGTGCCAGCAGTCCAGGACATTACGCAGATACGCAGTATTTT. Translated: CASSPGHYADTQYF.

The rearrangement links TRBV5-4 to TRBJ2-3; 8 nucleotides match TRBD2. Germline CDR1 reads SGHNT; CDR2 reads YYREEE (reference sequence). Unmatched junction bases numbered 5, after V lost 1 base and J lost 4 bases. This CDR3 has 15 residues. CDR3 region: CASSLSSGSSDTQYF. DNA for the CDR3: TGTGCCAGCAGCTTGTCGAGCGGGAGCTCAGATACGCAGTATTTT.

V and J are TRBV6-4 and TRBJ2-3; 8 bases line up with TRBD1. Germline CDR1 MRHNA, CDR2 SNTAGT. This CDR3 region has 17 residues. With 5 bases clipped from V and 4 bases from J, the junction kept 14 bases outside the gene matches. The CDR3, as DNA: TGTGCCAGCAGTCCAACAATAGGACAGGGAGGTGCAGATACGCAGTATTTT. This encodes CASSPTIGQGGADTQYF.

The rearrangement joins TRBV5-1 to TRBJ2-5, with 9 bases fitting TRBD1. The V segment lost 3 bases and the J segment 3 bases; nucleotides outside the gene matches: 0. CDR3 size: 13 residues. CDR1 SGHRS and CDR2 YFSETQ come from the germline V gene. In DNA form, the CDR3 reads TGCGCCAGCAGCTGGACAGGGGAAGAGACCCAGTACTTC. It is translated as CASSWTGEETQYF.

This chain links TRBV5-4 with TRBJ2-5, with D possibly TRBD1 on 5 matching bases. Trimming took off 2 bases at V and 5 bases at J, with 10 bases between the two ends. This CDR3 has 13 amino acids. Germline assignment: CDR1 SGHNT and CDR2 YYREEE (reference sequence). CDR3 amino acids: CASSFPHRETQYF. The CDR3 region has the DNA TGTGCCAGCAGCTTCCCCCACAGGGAGACCCAGTACTTC.

This sequence joins TRBV28 and TRBJ2-3; 11 bases align to TRBD2. CDR3 length: 13 residues. Germline trimming cut 5 bases from V and 7 bases from J; bases unmatched to any gene: 2. The germline V gene encodes CDR1 MDHEN and CDR2 SYDVKM. The CDR3: CASSASGRNTQYF. The CDR3 nucleotides read TGTGCCAGCAGTGCTAGCGGGAGGAATACGCAGTATTTT.

This clone was seen only a few times. The chain carries TRBV4-1 and TRBJ1-3; D is perhaps TRBD1 (5 bases). The V and J ends lost 3 bases and 4 bases respectively, with 13 bases between them. Per the germline V gene, CDR1 is MGHRA and CDR2 is YSYEKL. The CDR3 spans 15 residues. CDR3 DNA: TGCGCCAGCAGCCAGGGGGACTATCGCGGAAACACCATATATTTT. This sequence encodes CASSQGDYRGNTIYF.

This clone was counted a single time. This chain joins TRBV5-1 and TRBJ2-2, with TRBD2 matching 11 bases. Trimming removed 3 bases from V and 3 bases from J; junction bases left unmatched: 7. Germline assignment: CDR1 SGHRS and CDR2 YFSETQ. CDR3 length: 17 residues. CDR3 in amino acids: CASSYTSGSFDTGELFF. The CDR3 bases are TGCGCCAGCAGCTACACTAGCGGGAGCTTCGACACCGGGGAGCTGTTTTTT.

The gene calls are TRBV11-2 and TRBJ2-5, with D possibly being TRBD2 (7 bases). The CDR3 consists of 14 residues. V was trimmed by 5 bases and J by 4 bases, leaving 14 bases between them. Germline-derived CDR1 and CDR2 are SGHAT and FQNNGV. CDR3 loop: CASSALRGGETQYF. The CDR3 coding sequence is TGTGCCAGCAGCGCGTTGAGGGGGGGAGAGACCCAGTACTTC.

The chain uses TRBV7-8 and TRBJ2-5; TRBD2 matches at 9 bases. Germline-derived CDR1 and CDR2 are SGHVS and FQNEAQ. Trimming took 0 bases from V and 5 from J; bases not matched to a gene: 10. The CDR3 runs to 17 residues. CDR3 loop: CASSLARAAGGPETQYF. CDR3 nucleotide sequence: TGTGCCAGCAGCTTAGCGAGGGCGGCGGGAGGGCCGGAGACCCAGTACTTC.

This clone occurred a few times. V usage is TRBV2 and J usage is TRBJ2-1; D is uncertain. CDR1 and CDR2 from the germline V gene are SNHLY and FYNNEI. Trimming took 7 bases from V and 0 from J, leaving 13 bases between them. The CDR3 runs to 15 residues. For the CDR3, the DNA is TGTGCCAGCATCCAGACACTGAGCTCCTACAATGAGCAGTTCTTC. Its translation is CASIQTLSSYNEQFF.

The chain employs TRBV5-1 and TRBJ1-2; D ambiguous. The ends were cut back, 3 bases at V and 3 bases at J, with 9 bases in the middle. This CDR3 region has 13 residues. From germline, CDR1 is SGHRS and CDR2 YFSETQ. CDR3 amino acids: CASSYPGDYGYTF. CDR3 DNA: TGCGCCAGCAGCTATCCGGGAGACTATGGCTACACCTTC.

CDR3 region: CASSVGTYIYNEQFF. The CDR3 nucleotides are TGTGCCAGCAGTGTCGGGACCTACATCTACAATGAGCAGTTCTTC. The V call is TRBV2, the J call TRBJ2-1, with D possibly being TRBD1 or TRBD2 (5 bases each). This CDR3 region has 15 residues. V was pared by 4 bases and J by 3 bases, with 13 bases between. CDR1 and CDR2 (germline): SNHLY, FYNNEI. Filled out from reference TRBV2 and TRBJ2-1, the complete variable domain reads EPEVTQTPSHQVTQMGQEVILRCVPISNHLYFYWYRQILGQKVEFLVSFYNNEISEKSEIFDDQFSVERPDGSNFTLKIRSTKLEDSAMYFCASSVGTYIYNEQFFGPGTRLTVL.

The V gene is TRBV2, the J gene TRBJ1-4; D unclear. Germline lookup yields CDR1 SNHLY and CDR2 FYNNEI. V gave up 4 bases and J gave up 4 bases, with 10 bases separating them. There are 14 residues in the CDR3. CDR3 nucleotides: TGTGCCAGCAGTGTGAGTCCTAGTAATGAAAAACTGTTTTTT. Encoded protein: CASSVSPSNEKLFF.

The chain uses TRBV19 and TRBJ1-2; unclear D gene. The ends were cut back, 6 bases at V and 4 bases at J, with 12 bases in the middle. Germline loops: CDR1 LNHDA, CDR2 SQIVND (reference sequence). The CDR3 loop spans 13 amino acids. CDR3 sequence (DNA): TGTGCCAGTAGCCCGGGGATGCTCTATGGCTACACCTTC. Translated, it gives CASSPGMLYGYTF.

The genes are TRBV27 and TRBJ1-6; the D is unclear. The CDR3 contains 13 residues. Germline loops: CDR1 MNHEY, CDR2 SMNVEV (reference sequence). Trimming shortened V by 5 bases and J by 6 bases, and 8 bases separated the two germline ends. Here the CDR3 DNA reads TGTGCCAGCAGTGAGCAGAGTAATTCACCCCTCCACTTT. This encodes CASSEQSNSPLHF.

This chain uses TRBV5-1 with TRBJ2-2; 7 bases are a match to TRBD2. The CDR3 extends over 14 amino acids. Losses at the gene ends were 4 bases for V and 8 bases for J; bases not matched to a gene: 8. The germline CDR1 and CDR2 sequences are SGHRS and YFSETQ. The CDR3 DNA reads as TGCGCCAGCAGCCACAGCGGGGAGCTAGGGGAGCTGTTTTTT. Its translation is CASSHSGELGELFF.

The chain uses TRBV7-9 and TRBJ2-2, with a possible D match to TRBD1 (6 bases). Germline V lookup: CDR1 SEHNR, CDR2 FQNEAQ (reference sequence). CDR3 size: 16 residues. Deletions cut 5 bases from V and 3 bases from J, with 16 bases between. In DNA, the CDR3 is TGTGCCAGCAGCCTTCTCACTAAGGGGGACACCGGGGAGCTGTTTTTT. Protein: CASSLLTKGDTGELFF.

The table lists this clone with a count of one. The chain uses TRBV18 and TRBJ2-1; TRBD2 is a possible D gene (5 bases). Trimming took off 3 bases at V and 1 base at J, with 13 bases between the two ends. The CDR3 covers 16 residues. The germline gives CDR1 KGHSH, CDR2 LQKENI. The DNA for the CDR3 is TGTGCCAGCTCACCTAAACGGGATACATCCTACAATGAGCAGTTCTTC. Residues: CASSPKRDTSYNEQFF.

The gene calls are TRBV6-6 and TRBJ1-1; D unclear. Per the germline V gene, CDR1 is MNHNY and CDR2 is SVGAGI (reference sequence). The CDR3 spans 13 residues. The germline V and J ends were trimmed by 1 base and 1 base, with 4 bases remaining between them. CDR3 loop: CASSYWRNTEAFF. In DNA form, the CDR3 reads TGTGCCAGCAGTTACTGGAGGAACACTGAAGCTTTCTTT.

The chain has TRBV11-2 and TRBJ2-7; perhaps TRBD2 as D (6 bases). V was cut by 5 bases and J by 3 bases, with 14 bases left in between. This CDR3 contains 14 residues. Germline lookup yields CDR1 SGHAT and CDR2 FQNNGV. This chain's CDR3 is CASSPTGTGYEQYV. CDR3 coding DNA: TGTGCCAGCAGCCCAACCGGGACTGGCTACGAGCAGTACGTC.

The chain uses TRBV12-5 and TRBJ2-3, with D perhaps TRBD2 (6 bases). Trimming removed 5 bases from V and 2 bases from J, with 11 bases in between. The CDR3 has 14 amino acids. Germline V CDR1 and CDR2: LGHNT, FRNRAP. CDR3 bases: TGTGCTAGTGGTCGGGACTTACACACAGATACGCAGTATTTT. Its translation: CASGRDLHTDTQYF.

As for this clone: Germline and junction disagree at one end, which may indicate a read error. Other nucleotide sequences in the sample specify the same CDR3. The chain combines TRBV6-1 with TRBJ2-7; 10 nucleotides match TRBD1. This CDR3 comprises 17 residues. Germline assignment: CDR1 MNHNS and CDR2 SASEGT. CDR3 loop: CASSEGVRDRGFYEQYF. Written as DNA, the CDR3 is TGTGCCAGTAGTGAAGGGGTTAGGGACAGGGGCTTCTACGAGCAGTACTTC.